This entry lists 5 T cell receptor beta chains sequenced from one sample in a study of CXCR3-negative and CXCR3-positive naive CD8 T cells. Study-wide results and limits: For CXCR3-positive naive cells, TRB CDR3s were more hydrophobic than those of CXCR3-negative naive cells.

UMI-labeled 5' RACE yielded the TRB cDNA libraries. TCRdb re-called the 5' RACE reads and gives one entry per CDR3 protein, without DNA. This table lists around 95,000 distinct CDR3 sequences. These receptors' antigens are unknown. Sequencing used naive CXCR3+ CD8+ T cells from blood. Specified subset: CD45RO-CCR7+CD27+CD95- naive CD8+ T cells expressing CXCR3 (TNR3+). Receptors were obtained from a human donor in good health. Some clones in this sample may be carry-over from other donors' samples.

J is TRBJ2-1 and V is TRBV28. Germline CDR1 is MDHEN and CDR2 is SYDVKM. The CDR3 has 11 amino acids. CDR3 residues: CASSLLREQFF.

The CDR3 reads CASSLASQAGYEQYF. This chain links TRBV7-8 with TRBJ2-7; TCRdb lists TRBD2, though no DNA is available to test this call. The CDR3 extends over 15 amino acids. CDR1 SGHVS and CDR2 FQNEAQ come from the germline V gene.

The rearrangement uses TRBV29-1 and TRBJ2-6. The CDR3 has 16 amino acids. The germline V gene encodes CDR1 SQVTM and CDR2 ANQGSEA. The CDR3 loop reads CSVEEAGSSGANVLTF. The variable domain in full, completed from reference TRBV29-1 and TRBJ2-6, reads SAVISQKPSRDICQRGTSLTIQCQVDSQVTMMFWYRQQPGQSLTLIATANQGSEATYESGFVIDKFPISRPNLTFSTLTVSNMSPEDSSIYLCSVEEAGSSGANVLTFGAGSRLTVL.

The chain recombines TRBV29-1 with TRBJ2-1; TCRdb lists TRBD1, though no DNA is available to test this call. Germline V CDR1 and CDR2: SQVTM, ANQGSEA. The CDR3 has 17 amino acids. CDR3 amino acids: CSVGPGQPLFTINEQFF.

The J gene is TRBJ2-7, the V gene TRBV3-1. Germline CDR1 reads LGHDT; CDR2 reads YNNKEL (reference sequence). The CDR3 has 13 residues. Here the CDR3 reads CASSHTETYEQYF.